This T cell receptor (beta chain) was profiled in a study of shared clonotypes between healthy human individuals. General study findings and limits: The genetic and exposure-history diversity represented was limited by few donors. Clonotype sharing across a few donors was observed for about 4.8% of naive CD4 clonotypes. Larger estimated richness was generally recorded for naive subsets relative to memory subsets.

CD4+ cells were split into CD45RA+ naive and CD45RA-negative memory subsets. As regards this clone: Antigen specificity is unknown.

The protocol was immunoSEQ multiplex PCR, while the TCRdb copy is restricted to in-frame clones and leaves out a portion. Among about a million clones listed, 70% to 80% were seen once. The receptor comes from a man younger than 35 in good health. Some clones in this sample may be carry-over from other donors' samples. The sequenced material came from memory CD4+ T cells from PBMCs. Subset of the sample: CD45RA-negative fraction.

The CDR3 DNA reads TGTGCCAGCAGCTTCGCCGGGGCGAACACTGAAGCTTTCTTT. Protein product: CASSFAGANTEAFF. This chain joins TRBV11-3 and TRBJ1-1; a possible D gene is TRBD1 (5 bases). The CDR3 has 14 residues. V dropped 3 bases and J dropped 1 base, with 9 bases sitting between them. Germline CDR1 SGHNT, CDR2 YENEEA.